Listed below are T cell receptor beta chains from one sample, sequenced in a study of T cell repertoires in cytomegalovirus infection. TCRdb itself ran the reads through MiXCR, one entry per CDR3 protein. The sample shows 150,000 to 160,000 distinct CDR3 sequences, 23% of them seen only once. Sequencing was carried out using PBMCs. Receptors were obtained from a human donor in good health (CMV status not recorded). Some clones in this sample may be carry-over from other donors' samples. Both conserved end residues are part of each CDR3. D genes are given only for firm matches. Clone size is given for some rows only: seen once, a few or many times, or a class if the clone is expanded.

TRBD1	TRBJ1-2	TRBV7-2	many	CASSVTGTGEGYTF	TGTGCCAGCAGTGTGACCGGGACAGGGGAAGGCTACACCTTC
.	TRBJ1-5	TRBV28	.	CASSLGGIGFDQPQHF	TGTGCCAGCAGTTTAGGGGGGATTGGGTTCGATCAGCCCCAGCATTTT
TRBD1	TRBJ1-5	TRBV6-1	many	CASSAGSGTGQPQHF	TGTGCCAGCAGTGCAGGCTCCGGGACAGGACAGCCCCAGCATTTT
.	TRBJ2-3	TRBV6-2/TRBV6-3	few	CASSAADTQYF	TGTGCCAGCAGTGCAGCAGATACGCAGTATTTT
.	TRBJ1-1	TRBV4-1	.	CASSPGGQGNTEAFF	TGCGCCAGCAGCCCAGGTGGGCAGGGGAATACTGAAGCTTTCTTT
TRBD2	TRBJ2-7	TRBV20-1	.	CSARDGLVLSEQYF	TGCAGTGCTAGAGATGGACTAGTGCTTTCCGAGCAGTACTTC
.	TRBJ2-5	TRBV6-2/TRBV6-3	many	CASSQGQQETQYF	TGTGCCAGCAGTCAGGGACAACAAGAGACCCAGTACTTC
.	TRBJ2-4	TRBV5-1	.	CASSLEWKLAKNIQYF	TGCGCCAGCAGCTTGGAGTGGAAGCTAGCCAAAAACATTCAGTACTTC
TRBD2	TRBJ2-1	TRBV2	few	CASSVSLAGELNEQFF	TGTGCCAGCAGTGTAAGTTTGGCGGGAGAACTCAATGAGCAGTTCTTC
.	TRBJ2-5	TRBV7-7	.	CASSGRDNQETQYF	TGTGCTAGCAGCGGGCGGGACAACCAAGAGACCCAGTACTTC
.	TRBJ1-2	TRBV7-6	.	CASSLIGTAAGYGYTF	TGTGCCAGCAGCTTAATTGGGACGGCAGCCGGCTATGGCTACACCTTC
.	TRBJ2-5	TRBV7-8	many	CASSLGDTRKETQYF	TGTGCCAGCAGCTTAGGGGATACTAGGAAAGAGACCCAGTACTTC
.	TRBJ2-7	TRBV5-6	.	CASSLEVQTYAQYF	TGTGCCAGCAGCTTGGAGGTCCAGACATACGCGCAGTACTTC
.	TRBJ1-6	TRBV7-9	few	CASSSGQNNSPLHF	TGTGCCAGCAGCTCGGGACAAAATAATTCACCCCTCCACTTT
.	TRBJ2-5	TRBV19	few	CASSKDSQETQYF	TGTGCCAGTAGTAAGGACAGTCAAGAGACCCAGTACTTC
.	TRBJ1-4	TRBV5-5	.	CASSLDVRVTPATNEKLFF	TGTGCCAGCAGCTTGGATGTCAGGGTTACACCTGCAACTAATGAAAAACTGTTTTTT
TRBD2	TRBJ2-7	TRBV7-2	.	CASNPGLAYEQYF	TGTGCCAGCAATCCGGGACTAGCGTACGAGCAGTACTTC
TRBD1	TRBJ2-7	TRBV6-2/TRBV6-3	.	CASSPQGRQGHEQYF	TGTGCCAGCAGTCCCCAGGGGAGACAGGGCCACGAGCAGTACTTC
.	TRBJ1-2	TRBV4-1	.	CASSQEGGYGYTF	TGCGCCAGCAGCCAAGAAGGAGGATATGGCTACACCTTC
.	TRBJ2-3	TRBV4-1	.	CASSQDLFTDTQYF	TGCGCCAGCAGCCAAGATTTGTTCACAGATACGCAGTATTTT
.	TRBJ2-1	TRBV12-3/TRBV12-4	.	CASSPQGGTYNEQFF	TGTGCCAGCAGCCCCCAGGGGGGGACCTACAATGAGCAGTTCTTC
TRBD2	TRBJ2-3	TRBV7-9	many	CASSFTSGGVKDTQYF	TGTGCCAGCAGCTTTACTAGCGGGGGGGTTAAAGATACGCAGTATTTT
.	TRBJ1-5	TRBV12-3/TRBV12-4	.	CANSAPLGPQHF	TGTGCCAACAGTGCCCCGTTGGGGCCCCAGCATTTT
TRBD1	TRBJ2-3	TRBV18	.	CASSPGTGGDTDTQYF	TGTGCCAGCTCACCAGGGACAGGTGGGGACACAGATACGCAGTATTTT
.	TRBJ1-2	TRBV27	.	CASSLVGIGGYTF	TGTGCCAGCAGTTTAGTAGGGATAGGAGGCTACACCTTC
TRBD1	TRBJ2-1	TRBV12-5	few	CASGHTGGEQFF	TGTGCTAGTGGTCATACAGGGGGCGAGCAGTTCTTC
.	TRBJ1-6	TRBV28	.	CASTFTRVYNSPLHF	TGTGCCAGCACTTTTACCCGGGTTTATAATTCACCCCTCCACTTT
.	TRBJ2-1	TRBV28	few	CASSAPPQGQQFF	TGTGCCAGCAGCGCTCCCCCACAGGGTCAGCAGTTCTTC
.	TRBJ1-1	TRBV7-8	many	CASSLVGPEAFF	TGTGCCAGCAGCTTGGTAGGGCCTGAAGCTTTCTTT
.	TRBJ2-7	TRBV11-2	few	CASSLDPLRGSYEQYF	TGTGCCAGCAGCTTAGATCCTTTGAGGGGTTCCTACGAGCAGTACTTC
TRBD2	TRBJ2-7	TRBV7-2	many	CASSTRLAGNEQYF	TGTGCCAGCAGCACCAGACTAGCGGGAAACGAGCAGTACTTC
.	TRBJ1-5	TRBV10-3	.	CAISESVITDNQPQHF	TGTGCCATCAGTGAGTCGGTGATAACGGATAATCAGCCCCAGCATTTT
TRBD1	TRBJ1-4	TRBV28	many	CASRDRGLRGNEKLFF	TGTGCCAGCAGAGACAGGGGCCTCCGTGGTAATGAAAAACTGTTTTTT
TRBD1	TRBJ2-3	TRBV7-6	many	CASSLGRYRGRDDTQYF	TGTGCCAGCAGCTTAGGCCGGTACAGGGGGCGGGATGATACGCAGTATTTT
.	TRBJ2-2	TRBV4-2	few	CASSQDGGTGELFF	TGTGCCAGCAGCCAAGATGGGGGAACCGGGGAGCTGTTTTTT
TRBD2	TRBJ2-5	TRBV7-2	many	CASSRDGRWDETQYF	TGTGCCAGCAGCCGGGACGGGAGGTGGGACGAGACCCAGTACTTC
.	TRBJ2-3	TRBV20-1	.	CSAKGSTDTQYF	TGCAGTGCTAAGGGCAGCACAGATACGCAGTATTTT
.	TRBJ2-6	TRBV7-6	medium-sized	CASSLGGLSGANVLTF	TGTGCCAGCAGCTTAGGGGGGCTCTCTGGGGCCAACGTCCTGACTTTC
TRBD1	TRBJ1-3	TRBV29-1	.	CSGRTGDTIYF	TGCAGCGGACGGACAGGGGACACCATATATTTT
.	TRBJ2-3	TRBV7-9	many	CASSRGASTDTQYF	TGTGCCAGCAGCCGGGGGGCTTCCACAGATACGCAGTATTTT
TRBD2	TRBJ2-1	TRBV27	.	CASRDTSGTYNEQFF	TGTGCCAGCAGAGATACTAGCGGAACATACAATGAGCAGTTCTTC
TRBD1	TRBJ1-1	TRBV18	few	CASSPRTGEPNTEAFF	TGTGCCAGCTCACCACGGACAGGGGAGCCGAACACTGAAGCTTTCTTT
TRBD2	TRBJ2-1	TRBV4-2	.	CASSLYPLTSGGTNEQFF	TGTGCCAGCAGCCTCTATCCCCTAACTAGCGGGGGCACCAATGAGCAGTTCTTC
TRBD1	TRBJ2-3	TRBV20-1	.	CSASPTGPTDTQYF	TGCAGTGCTAGCCCGACAGGGCCCACAGATACGCAGTATTTT
TRBD2	TRBJ2-3	TRBV7-6	few	CASSIILAGPTDTQYF	TGTGCCAGCAGCATTATACTAGCGGGACCCACAGATACGCAGTATTTT